This TCR beta chain is drawn from a study of identical twins. Findings and limits, study-wide: The study found excess low generation probability among twin-shared out-of-frame alpha sequences.

Trimming took 6 bases from V and 2 from J, leaving 23 bases between them. This CDR3 contains 17 residues. Germline CDR1 is SGHTA and CDR2 is FQGTGA. TCRdb reprocessed the 5' RACE reads with MiXCR, giving one entry per CDR3 protein. The sample has hundreds of thousands of distinct CDR3 sequences, 18% seen once. Regarding this clonotype: As yet, its antigen is unknown.

The same data also went into a second study, on T cells expressing NK-cell markers. That work states: Several donors showed these clonotypes also leading the CD3+CD56-NKG2C+ fraction. HCMV specificity was not established for the expanded NKG2C+ T cell clones.

The sequence came from a woman aged 18-30 years in good health. This chain connects TRBV7-3 to TRBJ2-7, with D perhaps matching TRBD2 (6 bases). The sample comprised PBMCs. CDR3 DNA sequence: TGTGCCAGCAGTCAAGCGGGTGGGTTCGGGGGTCCCTACGAGCAGTACTTC. This encodes CASSQAGGFGGPYEQYF.